The subject of this entry is one T cell receptor beta chain. Its antigen is currently unknown. The sample belongs to a study of cytomegalovirus exposure and HLA in healthy donors. Study-wide results and limits: Certain indistinguishable V segments, among them TRBV6-2 and TRBV6-3, were excluded.

With 60 Vbeta and 13 Jbeta primers, the PCR was carried out. Assay used: immunoSEQ multiplex PCR; TCRdb lists only in-frame clones, some missing. This sample has roughly 180,000 clones, with about 82% found just once. The CDR3 extends over 15 amino acids. V gave up 5 bases and J gave up 6 bases; unmatched junction bases: 13. CDR1 and CDR2 (germline): LNHNV, YYDKDF (reference sequence). Sequencing input: PBMCs. The receptor's source is a female donor in good health and CMV-seronegative. V gene TRBV15 combines with J gene TRBJ2-7; TRBD1 aligns across 7 bases. CDR3 sequence (DNA): TGTGCCACCAGCGCCGGGGCTCATACAGGGGCCGAGCAGTACTTC. Translated, it gives CATSAGAHTGAEQYF.